Following are 6 T cell receptor beta chains from one sample sequenced in a study of monozygotic twins with inflammatory bowel disease. With the 5' RACE reads reprocessed, TCRdb shows one record per CDR3 protein and no DNA. This sample's table reports approximately 330,000 distinct CDR3 sequences. Material for sequencing was blood. The origin of the receptors is a human donor with ulcerative colitis or Crohn's disease, or a healthy co-twin of an affected twin (not recorded which).

The rearrangement uses TRBV11-2 and TRBJ2-3; TCRdb names TRBD2, which stays unverified in the absence of DNA. Germline values: CDR1 SGHAT, CDR2 FQNNGV. The CDR3 covers 15 residues. The CDR3 loop reads CASRGLREWTDTQYF.

The chain carries TRBV5-1 and TRBJ2-7. The length of the CDR3 is 13 residues. Germline V gene sequence: CDR1 SGHRS, CDR2 YFSETQ. CDR3 protein: CASSWDRGDEQYF.

This rearrangement joins TRBV20-1 to TRBJ2-2; TCRdb reports TRBD2, a call that lacks DNA to check it against. The CDR3 loop spans 17 amino acids. Germline lookup yields CDR1 DFQATT and CDR2 SNEGSKA (reference sequence). CDR3 amino acids: CSAKSALVAENTGELFF.

The V and J genes are TRBV10-2 and TRBJ1-5; there is no DNA to check the TCRdb D call of TRBD1. This CDR3 region has 15 residues. CDR1 and CDR2 from the germline V gene are WSHSY and SAAADI. The CDR3 protein is CASSEGQGTDQPQHF.

The chain couples TRBV5-1 to TRBJ2-5. Germline values: CDR1 SGHRS, CDR2 YFSETQ. There are 14 residues in the CDR3. This CDR3 is CASSWAGNPETQYF.

The genes are TRBV5-1 and TRBJ2-2. The germline gives CDR1 SGHRS, CDR2 YFSETQ. This CDR3 has 16 residues. CDR3 region: CASSLGPQDGTGELFF.